Below, 4 T cell receptor beta chains from the same sample are listed, as sequenced in a study of cytomegalovirus exposure and HLA in healthy donors (TCRdb year 2017). Library preparation was by the immunoSEQ multiplex PCR assay. For the multiplex PCR, a mixture combining 60 forward primers for TCR Vbeta segments and 13 reverse primers for TCR Jbeta segments was used. TCRdb carries this immuneACCESS record with in-frame sequences only. Its versions omit some clonotypes, under half of them owing to an unresolved V gene in the studies checked, with the rest unexplained. Across this sample there are about 81,000 clones, with over 70% seen only once. Of the sample, 2.5% to 3.5% falls within the top ten clones. The sample taken for sequencing was PBMCs. These receptors were collected from a man in his fifties or sixties in good health and CMV-seropositive.

This clone was observed a handful of times. At one end, the junction sequence differs from germline, possibly due to a read error. The chain carries TRBV4-3 and TRBJ2-1; no definite D call. The CDR3 loop spans 16 amino acids. The germline CDR1 and CDR2 sequences are LGHNA and YSLEER. In DNA form, the CDR3 reads TGCGCCAGCAGCCAAGCCAACCCCCTATCCTACAGTGAGCAGTTCTTC. Encoded protein: CASSQANPLSYSEQFF.

The J gene is TRBJ1-1, the V gene TRBV27; maybe TRBD1 (6 bases). Trimming removed 6 bases at V and 5 bases at J, with 16 bases between. CDR1 is MNHEY, CDR2 SMNVEV, per germline (reference sequence). The CDR3 is made up of 14 amino acids. CDR3 residues: CASSPGTGYTEAFF. In DNA form, the CDR3 reads TGTGCCAGCAGCCCTGGAACAGGGTATACTGAAGCTTTCTTT.

The chain has TRBV5-8 and TRBJ2-3, with D possibly matching TRBD2 (6 bases). Germline V gives CDR1 SGHTS, CDR2 YDEGEE. The V gene lost 4 bases and the J gene lost 0 bases, with 9 bases spanning the gap. The CDR3 runs to 14 residues. The CDR3 DNA sequence: TGTGCCAGCAGCAGAGGGACTAGCACAGATACGCAGTATTTT. It codes for CASSRGTSTDTQYF. The full variable domain, in which reference TRBV5-8 and TRBJ2-3 provide the parts outside the CDR3, is EAGVTQSPTHLIKTRGQQATLRCSPISGHTSVYWYQQALGLGLQFLLWYDEGEERNRGNFPPRFSGRQFPNYSSELNVNALELEDSALYLCASSRGTSTDTQYFGPGTRLTVL.

This chain connects TRBV2 to TRBJ2-7; 8 bases are shared with TRBD1. J gave up 0 bases and V 6 bases, and 4 bases lay outside the gene matches. Germline loops: CDR1 SNHLY, CDR2 FYNNEI. This CDR3 region has 14 residues. The DNA for the CDR3 is TGTGCCAGCAGCGCGACAGGGGTCTCCTACGAGCAGTACTTC. Its protein is CASSATGVSYEQYF. Combining the CDR3 with reference TRBV2 and TRBJ2-7 gives the whole variable domain EPEVTQTPSHQVTQMGQEVILRCVPISNHLYFYWYRQILGQKVEFLVSFYNNEISEKSEIFDDQFSVERPDGSNFTLKIRSTKLEDSAMYFCASSATGVSYEQYFGPGTRLTVT.